This TCR beta chain was found in a study of beta chain features in type 1 diabetes. Notes on this clone: Its specificity is not known.

The CDR3 spans 14 residues. CDR1 is KGHSH and CDR2 is LQKENI in the germline V gene. The V end was cut by 0 bases, the J end by 5 bases, with 10 bases between. The investigators reverse transcribed all of the isolated RNA, so they sequenced expressed TCRB transcripts. TCRdb's copy holds only in-frame clones and misses some; the assay was immunoSEQ multiplex PCR. The sample contains 250,000 to 300,000 clones, about 13% of which appear only once. General study results and limits: TCRB CDR3 length was moderately but significantly reduced in all four CD4+ subsets of Type 1 diabetes patients. Researchers could not determine here whether HLA type influences TCRB rearrangement. Patients with type 1 diabetes showed fewer VDJ junction insertions and more deletions.

CD4+ naive, central memory, regulatory and stem cell-like memory subsets were isolated by sorting on CD45RO/CCR7/CD25/CD127/CD95/CD27. The sequenced sample was naive CD4+ T cells from blood. This chain uses TRBV18 with TRBJ2-5; D perhaps matches TRBD2 (5 bases). The TCR originated in a man between 25 and 39 years old with type 1 diabetes. CDR3 protein: CASSPPGSGETQYF. The CDR3, as DNA: TGTGCCAGCTCACCACCAGGGTCGGGGGAGACCCAGTACTTC.